Listed below are T cell receptor beta chains from one sample, sequenced in a study of T-cell reconstitution after alpha-beta-depleted transplantation in children. Using its own MiXCR run on the PCR reads, TCRdb lists one record per CDR3 protein. Among hundreds of thousands of distinct CDR3 sequences listed, approximately 12% were seen once. The source material was PBMCs from the stem cell graft donor, sampled from the stem cell graft. These receptors originate from a human donor who donated a stem cell graft to a child with acute lymphoblastic leukemia. CDR3s include the opening cysteine and the closing phenylalanine or tryptophan. Fields, in order: J gene, D gene, clone size, V gene, CDR3 DNA, CDR3 protein. The D gene is left open where the match is weak. Clone sizes are given selectively: once, few, many, or a class where the clone is expanded.

>TRBJ2-3|.|many|TRBV4-3
TGCGCCAGCAGCCAAGATCAGCAGGGGATGAGGACAGATACGCAGTATTTT
CASSQDQQGMRTDTQYF
>TRBJ2-5|TRBD2|.|TRBV7-9
TGTGCCAGCAGCGCGACAGGTAGCGGGAACTACCAAGAGACCCAGTACTTC
CASSATGSGNYQETQYF
>TRBJ1-6|.|.|TRBV6-2/TRBV6-3
TGTGCCAGCAGTTCGACCCTGGGCCGCGGCGGGGCATCGGGCACCCTCCACTTT
CASSSTLGRGGASGTLHF
>TRBJ1-3|TRBD1|many|TRBV7-2
TGTGCCAGCAGCCTACAGGGGGACACCATATATTTT
CASSLQGDTIYF
>TRBJ2-3|.|many|TRBV27
TGTGCCAGCGGGCGCTCAGGGTTACCAGATACGCAGTATTTT
CASGRSGLPDTQYF
>TRBJ2-2|.|many|TRBV20-1
TGCAGTGCTAGAGGGCGGGGCCGCGCCGGGGAGCTGTTTTTT
CSARGRGRAGELFF
>TRBJ2-7|TRBD1|.|TRBV20-1
TGCAGTGCTAGAGATCTCACAGGGGGCCCGTACGAGCAGTACTTC
CSARDLTGGPYEQYF
>TRBJ2-5|TRBD2|.|TRBV20-1
TGCAGTGCTAGAGCCCTCCCGGGACTAGCGGGAGGGGGGGAGACCCAGTACTTC
CSARALPGLAGGGETQYF
>TRBJ2-3|TRBD2|many|TRBV10-3
TGTGCCATCAGTGAGTCGAGGAGCGGGGGATACACAGATACGCAGTATTTT
CAISESRSGGYTDTQYF
>TRBJ2-5|TRBD1|many|TRBV10-3
TGTGCCATCAGCGCCGTCGGACAGGGGGAGTTAGAGACCCAGTACTTC
CAISAVGQGELETQYF
>TRBJ1-5|.|many|TRBV6-2/TRBV6-3
TGTGCCAGCAGTTACGCCAGGGCCAATCAGCCCCAGCATTTT
CASSYARANQPQHF
>TRBJ2-3|.|many|TRBV27
TGTGCCAGCAGTGACGCCGTGACCCTCCGCCCAGATACGCAGTATTTT
CASSDAVTLRPDTQYF
>TRBJ1-1|TRBD1|many|TRBV25-1
TGTGCCAGCAACAGGGGAGGAGCTGAAGCTTTCTTT
CASNRGGAEAFF
>TRBJ2-2|TRBD1|many|TRBV7-9
TGTGCCAGCAGCGCGACAGGGGGCGCCGGCGGGGAGCTGTTTTTT
CASSATGGAGGELFF
>TRBJ2-3|.|many|TRBV4-3
TGCGCCAGCAGCCCCGGGCTTGGCGGGAAAAGCACAGATACGCAGTATTTT
CASSPGLGGKSTDTQYF
>TRBJ2-5|.|.|TRBV10-3
TGTGCCATCAGTGAGTCGCCCCGGGGTGGAGAGACCCAGTACTTC
CAISESPRGGETQYF
>TRBJ2-2|TRBD2|many|TRBV12-3/TRBV12-4
TGTGCCAGCACCCTAAAGCTAGCGGGAGTCGTCTTGGGCGGGGAGCTGTTTTTT
CASTLKLAGVVLGGELFF
>TRBJ1-1|.|many|TRBV29-1
TGCAGCGTCGGACAGTCGAACACTGAAGCTTTCTTT
CSVGQSNTEAFF
>TRBJ2-7|.|.|TRBV3-1
TGTGCCAGCAGCCAAGGCGCAGGGGTGGGCGAGCAGTACTTC
CASSQGAGVGEQYF
>TRBJ2-7|.|many|TRBV7-2
TGTGCCAGCAGCTTGTGGGAGAGCTCCTACGAGCAGTACTTC
CASSLWESSYEQYF
>TRBJ2-2|.|many|TRBV29-1
TGCAGCGTTAGCCGGGGGTACACCGGGGAGCTGTTTTTT
CSVSRGYTGELFF
>TRBJ1-2|.|many|TRBV5-5
TGTGCCAGCAGCTTGGTAGGGTTTGATGGCTACACCTTC
CASSLVGFDGYTF
>TRBJ1-2|.|many|TRBV6-4
TGTGCCAGCAGCCTGGCTCCAGCTAACTATGGCTACACCTTC
CASSLAPANYGYTF